This T cell receptor (beta chain) came from a study of T cells after yellow fever vaccination. TCRdb reprocessed the 5' RACE reads via MiXCR and lists one record per CDR3 protein. This sample has approximately 580,000 distinct CDR3 sequences, with roughly a sixth found just once. The germline V gene encodes CDR1 SGHRS and CDR2 YFSETQ. The CDR3 loop spans 14 amino acids. Between the trimmed V and J ends, which lost 2 bases and 6 bases, there was a span of 12 bases. Sequenced material: PBMCs, taken 5 to 6 days after the first yellow fever vaccination. The origin of this receptor is a man aged 18 to 30 who received the YFV17D yellow fever vaccine. The rearrangement joins TRBV5-1 to TRBJ1-5; D remains ambiguous. The DNA for the CDR3 is TGCGCCAGCAGCTTTAACGGGGAGGGTCAGCCCCAGCATTTT. This translates into CASSFNGEGQPQHF.